This T cell receptor beta chain is drawn from a study of regulatory T cells in long-lasting Graves disease. Study conclusions and caveats: When disease was persistent, TRBV28, TRBJ1-2 and TRBJ2-5 were the favored segments. The number of shared public clonotypes was higher in persistent patients (2,741) than new patients (roughly 970).

This CDR3 is built from 15 residues. V was clipped by 4 bases and J by 8 bases; unmatched bases: 13. Germline V gene data show CDR1 as SGHAT and CDR2 as FQNNGV. TCR beta libraries were built with iRepertoire HTBI primers and Arm-PCR of CDR3 regions. In the authors' workflow: The samples included roughly 62 TRBV and some 15 TRBJ segments. Each CDR3 protein is one row after TCRdb ran MiXCR on the multiplex PCR reads. TCRdb's processing, not the authors' own work, is the source of the V and J calls. The sample includes a few hundred thousand distinct CDR3 sequences, roughly a sixth of them seen just once. Time point defined: newly diagnosed GD, antithyroid drugs for less than 3 months. Researchers made the TCR library from RNA that was extracted from PBMCs. This clonotype was observed many times. The antigen remains undetermined. This same sample was also part of a study on T cells in Graves' hyperthyroidism and ophthalmopathy.

Sequenced material: peripheral blood mononuclear cells (PBMCs), taken at new diagnosis, from a patient treated with antithyroid drugs. The chain has TRBV11-2 and TRBJ1-2; 7 bases line up with TRBD1. This TCR was sampled from a man in his forties or fifties with Graves disease. This CDR3 is CASSSVRGRDSGYTF. CDR3 nucleotides: TGTGCCAGCAGCTCAGTAAGGGGCCGGGACAGCGGCTACACCTTC.